This T cell receptor (beta chain) was captured by sequencing in a study of blood T cell repertoires in COVID-19. Turning to the study itself: COVID-19 samples collected from the United States, Italy and Spain covered acute and convalescent phases. Nucleic acid was either cDNA or gDNA, and it came from T cells, B-cell-depleted T cells, or PBMCs.

The age range of participants was about 18 to 100 years, with residence in about two dozen US areas. Authors' methods: Amplification with reference gene primers provided the estimates of nucleated cell counts. TCRdb keeps only in-frame clones here, not all; method: immunoSEQ multiplex PCR. The V and J calls and clone size were taken over from that table, and D and trimming were inferred from the DNA. Among about 270,000 clones, approximately 91% were seen once, and the ten largest hold roughly 2%. Trimming cost V 3 bases and J 3 bases, with 11 bases left between them. The CDR3 covers 14 residues. CDR1 MDHEN and CDR2 SYDVKM come from the germline V gene.

The genes are TRBV28 and TRBJ1-1, with D tentatively TRBD1 (5 bases). The receptor was derived from a woman aged 40-49 years with acute COVID-19. The sample was PBMCs or T cells enriched from blood (not recorded which). CDR3: CASSFTPGDTEAFF. The CDR3 nucleotides read TGTGCCAGCAGTTTCACCCCGGGGGACACTGAAGCTTTCTTT.